The 14 T cell receptor beta chains below come from one sample, sequenced in a study of blood T cell repertoires in COVID-19. Produced via immunoSEQ multiplex PCR; TCRdb's table is partial and in-frame only. The repertoire includes some 260,000 clones, 65% to 90% of them detected once, and around 1.7% sits in the top ten. Sequenced sample: PBMCs or T cells enriched from blood (not recorded which). These receptors were taken from a man in his forties who had recovered from COVID-19.

The chain joins TRBV19 to TRBJ1-6, with D perhaps TRBD1 (5 bases). V was trimmed by 4 bases and J by 6 bases, leaving 10 bases between them. This CDR3 contains 14 residues. Germline loops: CDR1 LNHDA, CDR2 SQIVND (reference sequence). DNA for the CDR3: TGTGCCAGTAGTAGAGCGGGACCTAATTCACCCCTCCACTTT. As protein: CASSRAGPNSPLHF.

The chain employs TRBV19 and TRBJ1-5, with D perhaps TRBD1 (6 bases). In germline, CDR1 is LNHDA, CDR2 SQIVND (reference sequence). The CDR3 is 15 amino acids. The V end was cut by 7 bases, the J end by 2 bases, with 15 bases between. The CDR3 DNA follows: TGTGCCAGTACTCAATTACAGGGCCGCAATCAGCCCCAGCATTTT. It yields the protein CASTQLQGRNQPQHF. Drawing the rest from reference TRBV19 and TRBJ1-5, the complete variable domain is DGGITQSPKYLFRKEGQNVTLSCEQNLNHDAMYWYRQDPGQGLRLIYYSQIVNDFQKGDIAEGYSVSREKKESFPLTVTSAQKNPTAFYLCASTQLQGRNQPQHFGDGTRLSIL.

This clone was seen a few times. The V gene is TRBV27, the J gene TRBJ1-1; D uncertain. The CDR3 runs 15 residues. V lost 3 bases and J lost 0, with 11 bases in between. Germline loops: CDR1 MNHEY, CDR2 SMNVEV (reference sequence). The CDR3 DNA is TGTGCCAGCAGTTTCCGTAGAGACATGAACACTGAAGCTTTCTTT. The encoded protein is CASSFRRDMNTEAFF.

The chain employs TRBV14 and TRBJ2-7; 10 nucleotides match TRBD1. The CDR3 has 15 residues. The junction had 5 bases not matched to a gene; V was cut back by 6 bases and J by 0 bases. From germline, CDR1 is SGHDN and CDR2 FVKESK. The CDR3 bases are TGTGCCAGCAGTCAGGGACAGGGGATCTCCTACGAGCAGTACTTC. Translated: CASSQGQGISYEQYF.

The rearrangement joins TRBV6-5 to TRBJ1-1; the D is unclear. Germline V CDR1 and CDR2: MNHEY, SVGAGI. The V and J ends lost 6 bases and 2 bases respectively, with 10 bases between them. This CDR3 has 13 amino acids. CDR3 region: CASSGSTNTEAFF. The CDR3 bases are TGTGCCAGCAGCGGGAGTACTAACACTGAAGCTTTCTTT.

The chain links TRBV14 to TRBJ2-3; 10 bases match TRBD2. Per germline, CDR1 SGHDN and CDR2 FVKESK. The CDR3 covers 16 residues. V shed 1 base and J 2 bases; nucleotides not matched to a gene: 3. The DNA for the CDR3 is TGTGCCAGCAGCCAAGTTCTAGCGGGAGTCACAGATACGCAGTATTTT. This encodes CASSQVLAGVTDTQYF.

The chain has TRBV19 and TRBJ1-5; D is ambiguous. The germline V and J ends were trimmed by 5 bases and 0 bases, with 5 bases remaining between them. The CDR3 has 13 residues. Per germline, CDR1 LNHDA and CDR2 SQIVND (reference sequence). The CDR3 here is CASSPYSNQPQHF. In DNA, the CDR3 is TGTGCCAGTAGTCCCTATAGCAATCAGCCCCAGCATTTT.

J is TRBJ2-7 and V is TRBV7-7, with 7 bases matching TRBD1. CDR1 SSHAT and CDR2 FNYEAQ come from the germline V gene (reference sequence). CDR3 length equals 15 residues. This CDR3 reads CASPPWTGHNYEQYF. CDR3 coding DNA: TGTGCTAGCCCGCCCTGGACAGGTCATAACTACGAGCAGTACTTC.

The chain employs TRBV7-9 and TRBJ2-7; no firm D call. Germline V lookup: CDR1 SEHNR, CDR2 FQNEAQ (reference sequence). CDR3 length equals 11 residues. Between the trimmed V and J ends, which lost 5 bases and 0 bases, there was a span of 2 bases. CDR3 protein: CASSLSYEQYF. The CDR3 region has the DNA TGTGCCAGCAGCCTCTCCTACGAGCAGTACTTC. The full variable domain, with the rest looked up from reference TRBV7-9 and TRBJ2-7, is DTGVSQNPRHKITKRGQNVTFRCDPISEHNRLYWYRQTLGQGPEFLTYFQNEAQLEKSRLLSDRFSAERPKGSFSTLEIQRTEQGDSAMYLCASSLSYEQYFGPGTRLTVT.

CDR3 amino acids: CASSQTSGGSSSTDTQYF. CDR3 bases: TGTGCCAGCAGCCAGACTAGCGGGGGAAGTTCTAGCACAGATACGCAGTATTTT. The chain uses TRBV4-2 and TRBJ2-3; 12 nucleotides line up with TRBD2. The CDR3 has 18 residues. The V gene's germline CDR1 is LGHNA and CDR2 YNFKEQ. Losses at the gene ends were 3 bases for V and 0 bases for J; bases not matched to a gene: 7.

The genes are TRBV29-1 and TRBJ1-4; D may be TRBD1 (5 bases). V was cut by 7 bases and J by 0 bases, with 15 bases left in between. Germline assignment: CDR1 SQVTM and CDR2 ANQGSEA. The CDR3 has 15 residues. The CDR3 protein is CSARGMGATNEKLFF. The CDR3 coding sequence is TGCAGCGCCCGGGGGATGGGAGCAACTAATGAAAAACTGTTTTTT.

The chain is built from TRBV5-4 and TRBJ2-1; weak D call: TRBD2 (6 bases). V shed 3 bases and J shed 4 bases, with 14 bases lying between them. The CDR3 contains 15 residues. Germline V gene data show CDR1 as SGHNT and CDR2 as YYREEE (reference sequence). CDR3 sequence (DNA): TGTGCCAGCAGCTCAGGAATAGCGGAGTACAATGAGCAGTTCTTC. It yields the protein CASSSGIAEYNEQFF.

This clone was recorded only once. The chain links TRBV28 to TRBJ2-7; no reliable D call. This CDR3 spans 16 amino acids. V dropped 8 bases and J dropped 1 base, with 21 bases sitting between them. Germline values: CDR1 MDHEN, CDR2 SYDVKM. The CDR3 DNA follows: TGTGCCAGCCTCCCGGTGGTTAGCAGTCCTTCCTACGAGCAGTACTTC. Protein sequence: CASLPVVSSPSYEQYF.

V is TRBV29-1 and J is TRBJ2-7, with 8 bases matching TRBD2. Germline values: CDR1 SQVTM, CDR2 ANQGSEA. This CDR3 has 14 residues. The V segment lost 4 bases and the J segment 3 bases; nucleotides outside the gene matches: 8. The CDR3 region has the DNA TGCAGCGTTGTTCTAGCGGGTAGGAGCTACGAGCAGTACTTC. Its translation: CSVVLAGRSYEQYF.